This T cell receptor beta chain originates from a study of Ad26.COV2.S vaccination and SARS-CoV-2 variants. Background on the study: Recipients of Ad26.COV2.S got it intramuscularly, once or twice 56 days apart. Study-level points and caveats: Vaccine and placebo recipients had similar non-spike TCR breadth.

Sequenced by immunoSEQ multiplex PCR; TCRdb stores in-frame clones only, minus some. The table lists 400,000 to 450,000 clones, approximately 90% of them singletons. Germline CDR1 and CDR2: KGHDR and SFDVKD. The CDR3 totals 17 residues. Unmatched junction bases numbered 8, after V lost 2 bases and J lost 7 bases. Described treatment: over 15 received Ad26.COV2.S at low or high dose, single or two shots; 5 received placebo; per-sample allocation not given. The investigators took samples on day 63 after the first vaccine or placebo injection. Ad26 vector vaccine expressed Wuhan-strain SARS-CoV-2 spike. In the case of this clone: Its target is not known.

This receptor was obtained from a person between 18 and 65 years old who received the Ad26.COV2.S COVID-19 vaccine or a placebo. This chain connects TRBV24-1 to TRBJ2-1, with 12 positions matching TRBD2. The material was peripheral blood, obtained in a trial of Ad26.COV2.S vaccine versus placebo. CDR3 DNA: TGTGCCACCAGTGATTCCGTGACTAGCGGGAGAGTGAATGAGCAGTTCTTC. Its protein product is CATSDSVTSGRVNEQFF.